A single sample is the source of the 7 T cell receptor beta chains below, sequenced in a study of blood T cell repertoires in COVID-19. Clones were sequenced by immunoSEQ multiplex PCR, and TCRdb holds only the in-frame ones, with some missing. The sample lists tens of thousands of clones; around 80% were seen once. The sequenced sample consisted of peripheral blood. The source is a woman at least 80 years old with acute or convalescent COVID-19.

The rearrangement links TRBV6-6 to TRBJ2-7; tentative D call: TRBD2 (6 bases). V lost 4 bases, J lost 6 bases, and 13 bases lay in between. This CDR3 has 13 residues. The V gene's germline CDR1 is MNHNY and CDR2 SVGAGI (reference sequence). For the CDR3, the DNA is TGTGCCAGCAGTTTGGAGGGAATAGGCGAGCAGTACTTC. It specifies CASSLEGIGEQYF.

In this sample, this clone turned up once. Germline and junction disagree at one end, which may indicate a read error. The chain uses TRBV13 and TRBJ2-3; TRBD2 might be the D (5 bases). CDR1 is PRHDT and CDR2 is FYEKMQ in the germline V gene (reference sequence). This CDR3 is built from 15 residues. The CDR3 DNA reads as TGTGCCAGCAGCTTAGTTACGGGAAGCAGAGATACGCAGTATTTT. It specifies CASSLVTGSRDTQYF.

The CDR3: CASSGNTEAFF. In nucleotides, the CDR3 is TGTGCCAGCTCAGGGAACACTGAAGCTTTCTTT. The chain is built from TRBV27 and TRBJ1-1, with D unresolved. CDR1 is MNHEY and CDR2 is SMNVEV in the germline V gene (reference sequence). V lost 8 bases, J lost 1 base, and 5 bases lay in between. The CDR3 totals 11 residues.

The chain uses TRBV5-6 and TRBJ2-1; no clear D gene. V shed 4 bases and J shed 1 base, with 12 bases lying between them. This CDR3 has 15 residues. Germline V gene data show CDR1 as SGHDT and CDR2 as YYEEEE. Here the CDR3 DNA reads TGTGCCAGCAGCCCAACCTTAGTATCCTACAATGAGCAGTTCTTC. Its protein product is CASSPTLVSYNEQFF. Drawing the rest from reference TRBV5-6 and TRBJ2-1, the complete variable domain is DAGVTQSPTHLIKTRGQQVTLRCSPKSGHDTVSWYQQALGQGPQFIFQYYEEEERQRGNFPDRFSGHQFPNYSSELNVNALLLGDSALYLCASSPTLVSYNEQFFGPGTRLTVL.

The chain uses TRBV28 and TRBJ1-1; 8 nucleotides line up with TRBD1. The V gene end was trimmed by 6 bases and the J gene end by 1 base; junction bases not matched to a gene: 7. The CDR3 loop spans 15 amino acids. Germline CDR1 reads MDHEN; CDR2 reads SYDVKM. The CDR3 region is CASRGLDRANTEAFF. CDR3 coding DNA: TGTGCCAGCAGAGGGCTGGACAGGGCGAACACTGAAGCTTTCTTT.

The rearrangement links TRBV29-1 to TRBJ1-1; D call uncertain. V was pared by 4 bases and J by 1 base, with 7 bases between. Germline V gene lookup returns CDR1 SQVTM and CDR2 ANQGSEA. This CDR3 is built from 12 residues. This CDR3 is CSVVQSNTEAFF. CDR3 sequence (DNA): TGCAGCGTTGTTCAGTCGAACACTGAAGCTTTCTTT.

This clone was counted a single time. The rearrangement links TRBV7-8 to TRBJ1-3; D perhaps matches TRBD1 (6 bases). V was pared by 3 bases and J by 4 bases, with 10 bases between. The CDR3 is made up of 14 amino acids. Germline-derived CDR1 and CDR2 are SGHVS and FQNEAQ. The CDR3 nucleotides read TGTGCCAGCAGCTTCCCAGGGGTCGGAAACACCATATATTTT. Amino acids: CASSFPGVGNTIYF.